These 24 T cell receptor beta chains were sequenced from one sample in a study of T cell responses to AZD1222 COVID-19 vaccine. This table comes from immunoSEQ multiplex PCR, and its TCRdb copy is limited to in-frame clones, with some not included. The profile shows some 130,000 clones, approximately 93% of them singletons. Source: peripheral blood, taken on day 0 of AZD1222 vaccination. The receptors were sampled from an adult in good health.

The gene calls are TRBV7-8 and TRBJ1-5; no clear D gene. The CDR3 is 16 residues long. V was clipped by 3 bases and J by 0 bases, with 12 bases between them. Germline V gives CDR1 SGHVS, CDR2 FQNEAQ. CDR3 DNA: TGTGCCAGCAGCTTTGAAGGCCTCCATAGCAATCAGCCCCAGCATTTT. Its protein product is CASSFEGLHSNQPQHF.

The rearrangement joins TRBV7-9 to TRBJ2-3; no clear D gene. There are 15 residues in the CDR3. Trimming pared 5 bases from V and 9 bases from J, leaving 21 bases between. Germline CDR1 is SEHNR and CDR2 is FQNEAQ (reference sequence). The chain's CDR3 is CASSLPGSPFSTQYF. The CDR3 coding sequence is TGTGCCAGCAGCCTACCAGGCTCCCCGTTTTCGACGCAGTATTTT.

The V gene is TRBV30, the J gene TRBJ2-1, with TRBD2 matching 7 bases. Germline V gene lookup returns CDR1 GTSNPN and CDR2 SVGIG (reference sequence). The CDR3 contains 16 residues. J gave up 6 bases and V 1 base, and 12 bases lay outside the gene matches. CDR3 nucleotide sequence: TGTGCCTGGAGTGGGGGTAGCGCGGGAGAGGTCAATGAGCAGTTCTTC. As protein: CAWSGGSAGEVNEQFF.

The rearrangement uses TRBV25-1 and TRBJ1-1; D unresolved. Germline V gives CDR1 MGHDK, CDR2 SYGVNS. Trimming stripped 4 bases from V and 5 bases from J, with 5 bases between. The CDR3 is made up of 11 amino acids. The CDR3 DNA sequence: TGTGCCAGCAGTGGAAATACTGAAGCTTTCTTT. This codes for CASSGNTEAFF.

The CDR3 DNA is TGTGCCAGCAGTTTACTTGGTGGAGACAATGAGCAGTTCTTC. Encoded protein: CASSLLGGDNEQFF. The chain recombines TRBV27 with TRBJ2-1; no definite D call. Trimming shortened V by 2 bases and J by 5 bases, and 10 bases separated the two germline ends. Looked up from germline, CDR1 is MNHEY and CDR2 is SMNVEV (reference sequence). This CDR3 contains 14 residues.

The chain has TRBV19 and TRBJ2-1; 14 nucleotides align to TRBD2. The CDR3 is made up of 17 amino acids. Germline V gene sequence: CDR1 LNHDA, CDR2 SQIVND (reference sequence). Trimming at V came to 2 bases and at J to 4 bases, leaving 4 bases not matched to a gene. CDR3 coding DNA: TGTGCCAGTAGTATATCGGGACTAGCGGGGGAGTACAATGAGCAGTTCTTC. Encoded protein: CASSISGLAGEYNEQFF.

This clone was observed a single time. V gene TRBV19 combines with J gene TRBJ1-5; D uncertain. Germline-derived CDR1 and CDR2 are LNHDA and SQIVND (reference sequence). The CDR3 has 13 amino acids. Trimming pared 3 bases from V and 9 bases from J, leaving 12 bases between. This chain's CDR3 is CASSIQVLAPQHF. The CDR3 DNA reads TGTGCCAGTAGTATTCAGGTATTAGCGCCCCAGCATTTT.

This clone was counted once. This rearrangement joins TRBV28 to TRBJ1-2, with 7 bases fitting TRBD1. V dropped 5 bases and J dropped 4; count of bases not matched to a gene: 4. Germline CDR1 is MDHEN and CDR2 is SYDVKM. The CDR3 spans 13 residues. CDR3 loop: CASSNRGSYGYTF. The CDR3 bases are TGTGCCAGCAGTAACAGGGGAAGCTATGGCTACACCTTC.

This chain connects TRBV30 to TRBJ2-3, with a weak D call TRBD2 (6 bases). CDR1 is GTSNPN and CDR2 is SVGIG in the germline V gene (reference sequence). Deletions cut 3 bases from V and 0 bases from J, with 13 bases between. The CDR3 spans 15 residues. As DNA, the CDR3 is TGTGCCTGGAGCGTCGGGGGAAGAAGCACAGATACGCAGTATTTT. This codes for CAWSVGGRSTDTQYF.

The rearrangement uses TRBV6-6 and TRBJ2-7; no reliable D call. Germline CDR1 and CDR2: MNHNY and SVGAGI (reference sequence). The CDR3 has 11 residues. V was clipped by 2 bases and J by 6 bases, with 5 bases between them. CDR3 region: CASSYTSEQYF. DNA of the CDR3: TGTGCCAGCAGTTACACGTCCGAGCAGTACTTC.

The V gene is TRBV3-1 (or the pseudogene TRBV3-2), the J gene TRBJ2-6; a possible D gene is TRBD2 (6 bases). CDR3 length: 16 amino acids. Per germline, CDR1 LGHDT and CDR2 YNNKEL (reference sequence). V shed 6 bases and J shed 0 bases, with 12 bases lying between them. The CDR3, as DNA: TGTGCCAGCAGTCCACGGGAGCCCTCTGGGGCCAACGTCCTGACTTTC. Amino acid sequence: CASSPREPSGANVLTF.

The rearrangement joins TRBV7-6 to TRBJ2-7; D perhaps matches TRBD1 (6 bases). Germline-derived CDR1 and CDR2 are SGHVS and FNYEAQ. V shed 5 bases and J shed 6 bases, with 20 bases lying between them. The CDR3 runs 15 residues. The CDR3 sequence: CASSQRGTSEGEQYF. The CDR3 region has the DNA TGTGCCAGCAGCCAAAGGGGGACCTCCGAGGGCGAGCAGTACTTC.

The chain joins TRBV7-6 to TRBJ1-6; 7 bases fit TRBD1. This CDR3 has 14 amino acids. V gave up 2 bases and J gave up 6 bases; unmatched junction bases: 1. CDR1 SGHVS and CDR2 FNYEAQ come from the germline V gene. The CDR3 here is CASSLRQGNSPLHF. DNA for the CDR3: TGTGCCAGCAGCTTAAGACAGGGTAATTCACCCCTCCACTTT.

The rearrangement uses TRBV28 and TRBJ2-1; 8 bases fit TRBD2. The CDR3 totals 19 residues. V shed 6 bases, J shed 5 bases, and the junction held 21 bases outside the gene matches. Germline CDR1 MDHEN, CDR2 SYDVKM. The CDR3 sequence is CASSGAGRWPSGRHNEQFF. Written as DNA, the CDR3 is TGTGCCAGCAGCGGTGCCGGGCGATGGCCTAGCGGGCGCCACAATGAGCAGTTCTTC.

The V and J genes are TRBV11-1 and TRBJ2-1; a weak D match, TRBD2 (6 bases). V was trimmed by 4 bases and J by 8 bases, leaving 18 bases between them. Germline values: CDR1 SGHAT, CDR2 FQDESV (reference sequence). The CDR3 length is 15 residues. The DNA for the CDR3 is TGTGCCAGCAGCTCTCAGCGGGTGGCAGGCGATGAGCAGTTCTTC. Amino acids: CASSSQRVAGDEQFF. The full variable domain, in which reference TRBV11-1 and TRBJ2-1 provide the parts outside the CDR3, is EAEVAQSPRYKITEKSQAVAFWCDPISGHATLYWYRQILGQGPELLVQFQDESVVDDSQLPKDRFSAERLKGVDSTLKIQPAELGDSAMYLCASSSQRVAGDEQFFGPGTRLTVL.

The V call is TRBV5-1, the J call TRBJ1-3; D is uncertain. The CDR3 spans 14 residues. Per the germline V gene, CDR1 is SGHRS and CDR2 is YFSETQ. V lost 4 bases to trimming and J lost 1 base, with 9 bases between them. The CDR3 protein is CASSPSTSGNTIYF. The CDR3 nucleotides are TGCGCCAGCAGCCCATCCACTTCTGGAAACACCATATATTTT. The full variable domain, its missing parts supplied by reference TRBV5-1 and TRBJ1-3, is KAGVTQTPRYLIKTRGQQVTLSCSPISGHRSVSWYQQTPGQGLQFLFEYFSETQRNKGNFPGRFSGRQFSNSRSEMNVSTLELGDSALYLCASSPSTSGNTIYFGEGSWLTVV.

The gene calls are TRBV6-2 or TRBV6-3 and TRBJ1-2; no clear D gene. V lost 5 bases to trimming and J lost 3 bases, with 22 bases between them. Germline CDR1 and CDR2: MNHEY and SVGEGT. There are 17 residues in the CDR3. CDR3 sequence: CASSHPRAGATDYGYTF. The CDR3 nucleotides are TGTGCCAGCAGTCACCCCCGGGCAGGCGCTACTGACTATGGCTACACCTTC.

The chain uses TRBV5-6 and TRBJ2-1; 10 bases map to TRBD2. The length of the CDR3 is 16 residues. CDR1 is SGHDT, CDR2 YYEEEE, per germline. The V and J ends lost 4 bases and 7 bases, in that order; junction bases with no gene match: 11. This chain's CDR3 is CASSRTGTSEPNEQFF. As DNA, the CDR3 is TGTGCCAGCAGCAGAACCGGGACTAGCGAGCCGAATGAGCAGTTCTTC.

CDR3 region: CASRWGFGELFF. The CDR3 DNA sequence: TGTGCCAGCAGGTGGGGGTTCGGGGAGCTGTTTTTT. The chain is built from TRBV11-2 and TRBJ2-2; D possibly uses TRBD1 or TRBD2 (5 bases each). Germline assignment: CDR1 SGHAT and CDR2 FQNNGV. V gave up 6 bases and J gave up 7 bases, with 9 bases separating them. The CDR3 totals 12 residues.

The chain employs TRBV2 and TRBJ1-4; D remains unclear. Trimming left V 8 bases short and J 0 bases short, with 10 bases between. The CDR3 has 14 amino acids. CDR1 is SNHLY and CDR2 is FYNNEI in the germline V gene. The CDR3 here is CASGNVATNEKLFF. The CDR3 DNA reads TGTGCCAGCGGGAACGTGGCAACTAATGAAAAACTGTTTTTT.

The V call is TRBV4-3, the J call TRBJ1-3; TRBD1 is a possible D gene (6 bases). V was pared by 1 base and J by 4 bases, with 11 bases between. The germline V gene has CDR1 LGHNA and CDR2 YSLEER. The CDR3 is 15 amino acids. The CDR3 is CASSQGSGAGNTIYF. The DNA of the CDR3 is TGCGCCAGCAGCCAAGGCTCAGGGGCGGGAAACACCATATATTTT.

CDR3 nucleotide sequence: TGTGCCAGCAGTGGCGGTGCTGGCTACACCTTC. Its protein product is CASSGGAGYTF. The rearrangement links TRBV2 to TRBJ1-2; D unresolved. V lost 4 bases and J lost 7, with 7 bases in between. CDR1 and CDR2 (germline): SNHLY, FYNNEI. The CDR3 totals 11 residues.

V usage is TRBV6-5 and J usage is TRBJ1-2, with 7 positions matching TRBD1. In germline, CDR1 is MNHEY, CDR2 SVGAGI. CDR3 size: 13 residues. J was trimmed by 5 bases and V by 5 bases; bases with no gene match: 5. This chain's CDR3 is CASSRPGQYGYTF. In nucleotides, the CDR3 is TGTGCCAGCAGTCGTCCGGGACAGTATGGCTACACCTTC.

The gene calls are TRBV3-1 (or the pseudogene TRBV3-2) and TRBJ2-3; D is perhaps TRBD2 (5 bases). The CDR3 is 14 residues long. With 1 base removed from V and 0 bases from J, the gap between germline ends came to 5 bases. In germline, CDR1 is LGHDT, CDR2 YNNKEL (reference sequence). CDR3 sequence (DNA): TGTGCCAGCAGCCAAGGGACTAGCACAGATACGCAGTATTTT. Protein product: CASSQGTSTDTQYF.